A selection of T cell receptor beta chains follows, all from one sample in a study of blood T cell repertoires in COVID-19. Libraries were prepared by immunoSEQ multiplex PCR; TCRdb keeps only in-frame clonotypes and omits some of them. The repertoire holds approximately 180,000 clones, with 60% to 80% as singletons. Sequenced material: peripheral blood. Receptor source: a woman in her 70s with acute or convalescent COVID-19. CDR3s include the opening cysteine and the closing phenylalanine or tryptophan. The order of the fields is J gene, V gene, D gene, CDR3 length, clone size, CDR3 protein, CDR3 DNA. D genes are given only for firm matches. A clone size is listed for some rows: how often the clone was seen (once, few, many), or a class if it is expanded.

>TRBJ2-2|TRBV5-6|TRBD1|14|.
CASRRTGYTGELFF
TGTGCCAGCAGGCGGACAGGGTACACCGGGGAGCTGTTTTTT
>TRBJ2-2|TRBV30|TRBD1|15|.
CAWSGIDRDTGELFF
TGTGCCTGGAGTGGAATAGACAGGGACACCGGGGAGCTGTTTTTT
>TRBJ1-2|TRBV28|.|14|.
CASSLPGVNYGYTF
TGTGCCAGCAGTTTACCAGGGGTTAACTATGGCTACACCTTC
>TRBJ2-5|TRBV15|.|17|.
CATSRDQSGTIQETQYF
TGTGCCACCAGCAGAGATCAAAGCGGGACAATCCAAGAGACCCAGTACTTC
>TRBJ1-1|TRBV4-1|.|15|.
CASSLRHPMNTEAFF
TGCGCCAGCAGCCTTAGACATCCCATGAACACTGAAGCTTTCTTT
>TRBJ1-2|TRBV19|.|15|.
CASTTLPRQAYGYTF
TGTGCCAGTACGACCCTCCCGAGACAGGCCTATGGCTACACCTTC
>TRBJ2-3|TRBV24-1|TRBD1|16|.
CATSETKTGFTDTQYF
TGTGCCACCAGTGAAACGAAGACAGGGTTCACAGATACGCAGTATTTT
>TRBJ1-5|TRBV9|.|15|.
CASSVGTLSNQPQHF
TGTGCCAGCAGCGTAGGGACACTTAGCAATCAGCCCCAGCATTTT
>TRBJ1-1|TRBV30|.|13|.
CAWRNRADTEAFF
TGTGCCTGGAGAAACAGGGCGGACACTGAAGCTTTCTTT
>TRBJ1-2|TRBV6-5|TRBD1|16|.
CASSYSLGTASYGYTF
TGTGCCAGCAGTTACTCGCTTGGGACAGCCAGCTATGGCTACACCTTC
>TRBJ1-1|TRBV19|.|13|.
CASSIAGATEAFF
TGTGCCAGTAGTATAGCTGGGGCCACTGAAGCTTTCTTT
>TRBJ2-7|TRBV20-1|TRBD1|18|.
CSASSLFVEGARTYEQYF
TGCAGTGCTAGTTCTTTATTTGTAGAGGGGGCCCGAACCTACGAGCAGTACTTC
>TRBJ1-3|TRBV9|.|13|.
CASSGASGNTIYF
TGTGCCAGCAGCGGGGCCTCTGGAAACACCATATATTTT
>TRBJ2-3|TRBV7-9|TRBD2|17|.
CASSLGTSGRGTDTQYF
TGTGCCAGCAGCTTGGGGACTAGCGGGAGAGGCACAGATACGCAGTATTTT
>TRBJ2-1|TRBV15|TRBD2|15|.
CATSSRLAGVYEQFF
TGTGCCACCAGCAGTAGACTAGCGGGAGTGTATGAGCAGTTCTTC
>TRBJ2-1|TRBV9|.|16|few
CASSVGATDSYNEQFF
TGTGCCAGCAGCGTAGGGGCGACAGACTCCTACAATGAGCAGTTCTTC
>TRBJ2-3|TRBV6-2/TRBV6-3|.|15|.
CASSYGLINRDTQYF
TGTGCCAGCAGTTACGGGCTCATCAATCGGGATACGCAGTATTTT
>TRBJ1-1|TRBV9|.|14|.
CASSVGAANTEAFF
TGTGCCAGCAGCGTAGGGGCAGCTAACACTGAAGCTTTCTTT